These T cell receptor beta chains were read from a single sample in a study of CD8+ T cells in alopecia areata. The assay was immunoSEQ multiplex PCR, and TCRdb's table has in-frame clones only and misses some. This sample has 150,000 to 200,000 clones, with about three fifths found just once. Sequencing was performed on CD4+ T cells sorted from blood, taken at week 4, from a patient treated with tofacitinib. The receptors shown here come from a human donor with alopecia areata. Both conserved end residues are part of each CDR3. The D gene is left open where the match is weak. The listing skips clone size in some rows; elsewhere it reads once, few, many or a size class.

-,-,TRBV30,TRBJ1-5,TGTGCCGGCCCAGGCCAGCCCCAGCATTTT,CAGPGQPQHF
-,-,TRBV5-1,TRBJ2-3,TGCGCCAGCAGCTTGGATAAGGCCACGCAGTATTTT,CASSLDKATQYF
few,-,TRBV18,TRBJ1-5,TGTGCCAGCTCACTATCGGCCCTCAATCAGCCCCAGCATTTT,CASSLSALNQPQHF
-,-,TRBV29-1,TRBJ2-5,TGCAGCGTTGAAGGGGGGCTGGAGACCCAGTACTTC,CSVEGGLETQYF
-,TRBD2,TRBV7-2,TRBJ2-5,TGTGCCAGCAGCTTAAAGGCGGGGGTGAGAGAGACCCAGTACTTC,CASSLKAGVRETQYF
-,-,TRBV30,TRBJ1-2,TGTGCCTGGAGTAACTATCCCGGACATGGCTACACCTTC,CAWSNYPGHGYTF
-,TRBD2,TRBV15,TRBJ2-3,TGTGCCACCAGCAGATACCAAATAGCGGGGGTTACAGATACGCAGTATTTT,CATSRYQIAGVTDTQYF
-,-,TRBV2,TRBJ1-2,TGTGCCAGCAGTGCTTCGACAGCGCATGGCTACACCTTC,CASSASTAHGYTF
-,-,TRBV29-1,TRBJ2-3,TGCAGCGTTGACAGGGGGGGTGGCACAGATACGCAGTATTTT,CSVDRGGGTDTQYF
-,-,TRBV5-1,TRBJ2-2,TGCGCCAGCAGCATCCCAAGTGCCGGGGAGCTGTTTTTT,CASSIPSAGELFF
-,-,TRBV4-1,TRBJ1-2,TGCGCCAGCAGTCAAGCTTCACAAAACTATGGCTACACCTTC,CASSQASQNYGYTF
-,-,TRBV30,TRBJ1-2,TGTGCCTTTGTACAGGACTATGGCTACACCTTC,CAFVQDYGYTF
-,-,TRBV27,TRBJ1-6,TGTGCCAGCAGTCCTTCGACAGTTCCTAATTCACCCCTCCACTTT,CASSPSTVPNSPLHF
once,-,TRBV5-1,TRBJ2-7,TGCGCCAGCAGCTTGGACCAGGACAGTACCTACGAGCAGTACTTC,CASSLDQDSTYEQYF
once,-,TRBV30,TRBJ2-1,TGTGCCTGGAATTACGCGCTCGGGCAGTTCTTC,CAWNYALGQFF
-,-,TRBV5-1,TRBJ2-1,TGCGCCAGCAGCCAAACAGGAATGAGAACCTACAATGAGCAGTTCTTC,CASSQTGMRTYNEQFF